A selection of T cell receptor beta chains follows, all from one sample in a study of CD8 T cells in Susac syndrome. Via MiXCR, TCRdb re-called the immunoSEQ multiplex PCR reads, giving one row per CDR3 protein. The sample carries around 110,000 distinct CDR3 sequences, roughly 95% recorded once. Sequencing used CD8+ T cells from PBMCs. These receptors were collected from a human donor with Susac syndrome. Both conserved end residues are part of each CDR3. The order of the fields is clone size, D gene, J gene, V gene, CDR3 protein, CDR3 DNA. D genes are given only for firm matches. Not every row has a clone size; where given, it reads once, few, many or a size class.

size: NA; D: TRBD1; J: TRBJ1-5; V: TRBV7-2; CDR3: CASSSGTGGPNQPQHF; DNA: TGTGCCAGCAGCAGCGGGACAGGGGGCCCCAATCAGCCCCAGCATTTT
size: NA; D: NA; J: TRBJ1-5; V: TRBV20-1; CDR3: CSARDSEWYSNQPQHF; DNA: TGCAGTGCTAGAGATTCCGAGTGGTATAGCAATCAGCCCCAGCATTTT
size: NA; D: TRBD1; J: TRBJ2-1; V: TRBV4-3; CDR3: CASSQDWDRFNEQFF; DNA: TGCGCCAGCAGCCAAGATTGGGACAGGTTCAATGAGCAGTTCTTC
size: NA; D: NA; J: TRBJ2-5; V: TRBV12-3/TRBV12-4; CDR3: CASSGRVQETQYF; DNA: TGTGCCAGCAGTGGTAGGGTCCAAGAGACCCAGTACTTC
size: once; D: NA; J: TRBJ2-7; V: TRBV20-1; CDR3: CSARGGGEQYF; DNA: TGCAGTGCAAGGGGGGGTGGCGAGCAGTACTTC
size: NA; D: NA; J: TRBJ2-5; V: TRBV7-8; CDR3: CASSPISGKQETQYF; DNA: TGTGCCAGCAGCCCCATCAGTGGGAAACAAGAGACCCAGTACTTC
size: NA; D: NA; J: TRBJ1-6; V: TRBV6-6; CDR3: CASSYRDGGSPLHF; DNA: TGTGCCAGCAGTTACAGGGACGGTGGATCACCCCTCCACTTT
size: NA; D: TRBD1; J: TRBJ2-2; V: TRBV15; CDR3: CATSRERTGGASPANTGELFF; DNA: TGTGCCACCAGCAGAGAGAGAACAGGGGGCGCATCCCCCGCGAACACCGGGGAGCTGTTTTTT
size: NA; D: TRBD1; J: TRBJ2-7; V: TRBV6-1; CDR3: CASSEWPGQGSYEQYF; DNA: TGTGCCAGCAGTGAATGGCCGGGACAGGGGAGCTACGAGCAGTACTTC
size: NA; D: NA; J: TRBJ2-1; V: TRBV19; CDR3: CASSIWLGPHNEQFF; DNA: TGTGCCAGTAGTATATGGCTGGGTCCCCACAATGAGCAGTTCTTC
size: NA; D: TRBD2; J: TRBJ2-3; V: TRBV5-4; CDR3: CASSPPPSGGITDTQYF; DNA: TGTGCCAGCAGCCCGCCGCCCAGCGGGGGGATCACAGATACGCAGTATTTT
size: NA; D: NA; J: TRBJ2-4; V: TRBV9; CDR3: CASSPGNIQYF; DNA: TGTGCCAGCAGCCCGGGTAACATTCAGTACTTC
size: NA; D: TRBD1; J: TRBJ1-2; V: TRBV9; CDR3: CASSGLRGEGYTF; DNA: TGTGCCAGCAGCGGCCTCAGGGGGGAAGGCTACACCTTC
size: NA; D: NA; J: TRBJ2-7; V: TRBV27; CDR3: CASSLGRGGYEQYF; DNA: TGTGCCAGCAGTCTCGGCAGGGGAGGTTACGAGCAGTACTTC
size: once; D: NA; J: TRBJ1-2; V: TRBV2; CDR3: CASTSGRGTFLEGYTF; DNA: TGTGCCAGCACCTCGGGCAGGGGTACCTTTCTCGAGGGCTACACCTTC
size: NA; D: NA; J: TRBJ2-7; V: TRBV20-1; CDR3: CSARELPGTHYEQYF; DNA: TGCAGTGCTAGAGAACTACCCGGGACCCACTACGAGCAGTACTTC
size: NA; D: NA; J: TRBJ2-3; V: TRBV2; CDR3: CASSETRPSRSDTQYF; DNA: TGTGCCAGCAGTGAAACTAGACCCTCCCGGTCCGATACGCAGTATTTT
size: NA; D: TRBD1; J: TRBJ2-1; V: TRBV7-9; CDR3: CASSPQGTTRASYNEQFF; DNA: TGTGCCAGCAGCCCACAGGGGACCACTAGGGCATCCTACAATGAGCAGTTCTTC
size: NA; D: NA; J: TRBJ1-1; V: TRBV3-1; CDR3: CASSQVWGNTEAFF; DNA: TGTGCCAGCAGCCAAGTTTGGGGGAACACTGAAGCTTTCTTT
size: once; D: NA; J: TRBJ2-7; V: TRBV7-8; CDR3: CASSLQGSLSYEQYF; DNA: TGTGCCAGCAGTCTTCAAGGATCACTGTCCTACGAGCAGTACTTC
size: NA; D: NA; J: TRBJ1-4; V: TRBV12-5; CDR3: CASGADWGEKLFF; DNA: TGTGCTAGTGGTGCCGACTGGGGTGAAAAACTGTTTTTT
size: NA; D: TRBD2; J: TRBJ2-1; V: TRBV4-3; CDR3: CASSQSGGVTYNEQFF; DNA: TGCGCCAGCAGCCAAAGCGGGGGAGTAACCTACAATGAGCAGTTCTTC
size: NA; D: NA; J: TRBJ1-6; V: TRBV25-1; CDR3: CASSQGSYNSPLHF; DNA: TGTGCCAGCAGTCAGGGGTCCTATAATTCACCCCTCCACTTT
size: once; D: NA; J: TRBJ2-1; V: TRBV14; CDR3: CASSPPSGNEQFF; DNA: TGTGCCAGCAGCCCTCCTTCTGGCAATGAGCAGTTCTTC
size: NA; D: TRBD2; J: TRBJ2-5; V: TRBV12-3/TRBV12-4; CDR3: CASRPGVAGGRETQYF; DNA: TGTGCCAGCAGGCCAGGCGTAGCGGGGGGACGAGAGACCCAGTACTTC
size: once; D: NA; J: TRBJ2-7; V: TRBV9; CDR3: CASSVGQDEQYF; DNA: TGTGCCAGCAGCGTAGGACAGGACGAGCAGTACTTC
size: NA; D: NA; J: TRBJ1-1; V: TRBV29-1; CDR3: CSAILGTEAFF; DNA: TGCAGCGCTATCCTTGGCACTGAAGCTTTCTTT
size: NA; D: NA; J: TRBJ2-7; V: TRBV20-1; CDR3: CSARDQGYVTYEQYF; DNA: TGCAGTGCTAGAGATCAAGGTTATGTTACCTACGAGCAGTACTTC
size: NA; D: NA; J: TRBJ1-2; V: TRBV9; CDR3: CASSVGGRANYGYTF; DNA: TGTGCCAGCAGCGTGGGGGGCAGAGCTAACTATGGCTACACCTTC
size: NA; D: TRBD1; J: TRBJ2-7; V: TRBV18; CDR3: CASSWDRGAYEQYF; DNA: TGTGCCAGCTCCTGGGACAGGGGTGCCTACGAGCAGTACTTC
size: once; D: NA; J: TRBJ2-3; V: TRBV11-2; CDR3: CASSLGVRGRPDTQYF; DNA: TGTGCCAGCAGCTTAGGAGTACGGGGCCGGCCAGATACGCAGTATTTT
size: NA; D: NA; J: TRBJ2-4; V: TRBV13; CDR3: CASSPPGGLAKNIQYF; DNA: TGTGCCAGCAGCCCCCCAGGTGGATTAGCCAAAAACATTCAGTACTTC
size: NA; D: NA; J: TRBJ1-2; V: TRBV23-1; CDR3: CASSQGTRLDGYTF; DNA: TGCGCCAGCAGTCAAGGGACCCGACTAGATGGCTACACCTTC
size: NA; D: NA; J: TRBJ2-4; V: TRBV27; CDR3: CASTSPKNIQYF; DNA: TGTGCCAGCACCTCACCGAAAAACATTCAGTACTTC
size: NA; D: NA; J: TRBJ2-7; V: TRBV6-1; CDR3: CASMNAYEQYF; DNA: TGTGCCAGCATGAATGCCTACGAGCAGTACTTC
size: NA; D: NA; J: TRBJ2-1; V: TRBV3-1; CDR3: CASSQGGMQQFF; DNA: TGTGCCAGCAGCCAAGGGGGGATGCAGCAGTTCTTC
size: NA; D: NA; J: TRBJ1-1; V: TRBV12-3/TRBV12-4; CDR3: CASGDTMNTEAFF; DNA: TGTGCCAGCGGCGACACCATGAACACTGAAGCTTTCTTT
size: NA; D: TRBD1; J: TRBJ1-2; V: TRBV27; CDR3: CASSFSGTGGVRGYTF; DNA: TGTGCCAGCAGTTTTAGTGGGACAGGGGGCGTGCGTGGCTACACCTTC
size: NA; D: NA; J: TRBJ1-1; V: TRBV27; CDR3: CASSSPPPSASFF; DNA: TGTGCCAGCAGCAGTCCCCCGCCGAGCGCATCTTTCTTT
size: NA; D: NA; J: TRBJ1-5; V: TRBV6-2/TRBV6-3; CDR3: CASSYSWSSNQPQHF; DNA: TGTGCCAGCAGTTACTCGTGGTCGAGCAATCAGCCCCAGCATTTT
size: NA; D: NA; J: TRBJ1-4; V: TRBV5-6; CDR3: CASSLGGGEKLFF; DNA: TGTGCCAGCAGCTTAGGGGGAGGCGAAAAACTGTTTTTT
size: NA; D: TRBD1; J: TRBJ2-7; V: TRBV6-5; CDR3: CASSRTGGIDEQYF; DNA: TGTGCCAGCAGTCGGACAGGGGGGATTGACGAGCAGTACTTC
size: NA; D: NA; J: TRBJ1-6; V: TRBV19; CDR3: CASSRGIISPLHF; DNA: TGTGCCAGTAGTAGGGGGATTATCTCACCCCTCCACTTT
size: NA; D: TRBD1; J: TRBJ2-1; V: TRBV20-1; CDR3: CSARTGGALVYNEQFF; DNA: TGCAGTGCCCGGACAGGGGGCGCTTTGGTCTACAATGAGCAGTTCTTC
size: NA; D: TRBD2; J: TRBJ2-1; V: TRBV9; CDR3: CASSAGGWGNEQFF; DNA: TGTGCCAGCAGCGCCGGGGGGTGGGGCAATGAGCAGTTCTTC
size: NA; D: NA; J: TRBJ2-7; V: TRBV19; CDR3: CASSAAVSYEQYF; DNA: TGTGCCAGTTCCGCCGCAGTTTCCTACGAGCAGTACTTC
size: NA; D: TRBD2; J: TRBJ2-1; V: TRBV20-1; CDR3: CSARDERLAGGRGNEQFF; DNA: TGCAGTGCTAGAGATGAACGACTAGCGGGGGGGCGCGGTAATGAGCAGTTCTTC
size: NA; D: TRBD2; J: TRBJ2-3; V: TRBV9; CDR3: CASSVGGLTDTQYF; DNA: TGTGCCAGCAGCGTGGGAGGGCTCACAGATACGCAGTATTTT
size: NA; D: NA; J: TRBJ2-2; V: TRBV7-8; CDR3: CASSDPINTGELFF; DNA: TGTGCCAGCAGCGACCCAATTAACACCGGGGAGCTGTTTTTT
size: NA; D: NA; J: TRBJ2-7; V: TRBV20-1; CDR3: CSARDPGLPYEQYF; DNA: TGCAGTGCTAGAGATCCGGGGCTGCCTTACGAGCAGTACTTC
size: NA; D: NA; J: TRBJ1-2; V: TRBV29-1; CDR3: CSVEVLGFQGYTF; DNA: TGCAGCGTTGAGGTTCTGGGGTTTCAAGGCTACACCTTC